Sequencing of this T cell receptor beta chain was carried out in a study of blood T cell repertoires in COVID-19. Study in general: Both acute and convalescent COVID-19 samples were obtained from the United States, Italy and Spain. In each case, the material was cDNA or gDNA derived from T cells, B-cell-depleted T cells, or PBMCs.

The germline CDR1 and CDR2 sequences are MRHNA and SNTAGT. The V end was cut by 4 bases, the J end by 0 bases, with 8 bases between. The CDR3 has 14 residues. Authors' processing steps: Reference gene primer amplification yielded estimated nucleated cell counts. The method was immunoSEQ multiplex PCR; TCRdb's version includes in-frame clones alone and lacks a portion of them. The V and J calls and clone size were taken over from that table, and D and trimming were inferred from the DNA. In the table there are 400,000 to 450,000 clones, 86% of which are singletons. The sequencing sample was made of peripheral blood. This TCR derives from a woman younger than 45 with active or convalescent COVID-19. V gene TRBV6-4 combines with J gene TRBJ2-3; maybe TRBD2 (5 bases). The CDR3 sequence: CASSVSGSTDTQYF. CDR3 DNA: TGTGCCAGCAGTGTGTCGGGGAGCACAGATACGCAGTATTTT.